This T cell receptor (beta chain) appears in the sequencing data of a study of control samples from healthy donors and cancer patients (dated by TCRdb to the early 2020s). The method was the immunoSEQ multiplex PCR assay. The table comes from immuneACCESS by way of TCRdb, which keeps in-frame sequences with V and J called. Part of the clones is missing from these tables; in studies checked, under half for an unresolved V gene and the rest for unknown reasons. The sample table records 75,000 to 100,000 clones; around 80% of these occur just once. 1.5% to 2% of the sample comes from the top ten. A note on this clone: Its antigen specificity is not known. The input lacks base qualities; no much larger clone sits a single base away.

The germline ends are 16 bases apart after V is trimmed by 3 bases and J by 4 bases. For CDR1 and CDR2, the germline V gene (reference sequence) lists SGHNT and YYREEE. Measured from the cysteine to the phenylalanine, the CDR3 is 15 residues long. The retained sequence is limited to the CDR3, 45 bases, with the frame set at the first base. The sequence joins TRBV5-4 to TRBJ1-1; the D gene is unclear. The clonotype was recovered from a man aged 60 to 75 in good health. Material: blood. Read as DNA, the sequence is TGTGCCAGCAGCTCCATCGGGGAACGAGGCACTGAAGCTTTCTTT. It translates to CASSSIGERGTEAFF. With all but the CDR3 taken from the reference TRBV5-4 and TRBJ1-1 genes, the full variable domain is: ETGVTQSPTHLIKTRGQQVTLRCSSQSGHNTVSWYQQALGQGPQFIFQYYREEENGRGNFPPRFSGLQFPNYSSELNVNALELDDSALYLCASSSIGERGTEAFFGQGTRLTVV.